These T cell receptor beta chains were read from a single sample in a study of blood T cell repertoires in COVID-19. Measured with immunoSEQ multiplex PCR; TCRdb has only the in-frame clones, and not every one. Of around 250,000 clones listed, around 86% are singletons. The sequencing input was peripheral blood. These receptors were taken from a man at least 80 years old with acute or convalescent COVID-19. Both conserved end residues are part of each CDR3. A D gene is named only where the DNA matches it firmly.

>TRBD1|TRBV10-3|TRBJ1-5
TGTGCCATCAGTCCTGACAGGGGTAATCAGCCCCAGCATTTT
CAISPDRGNQPQHF
>TRBD2|TRBV5-4|TRBJ2-1
TGTGCCAGCAGCTCCGGGACTAGCGGACCCGATGAGCAGTTCTTC
CASSSGTSGPDEQFF
>TRBD1|TRBV29-1|TRBJ1-2
TGCAGCGCGGACCGGGACAGGGGAATATCTGGCTACACCTTC
CSADRDRGISGYTF
>TRBD2|TRBV11-2|TRBJ2-5
TGTGCCAGCAGCTTAGGCGGGGGGCCCCTGCACCAAGAGACCCAGTACTTC
CASSLGGGPLHQETQYF
>.|TRBV28|TRBJ1-6
TGTGCCAGCAGAGGACAATCTAATTCACCCCTCCACTTT
CASRGQSNSPLHF
>TRBD1|TRBV9|TRBJ1-1
TGTGCCAGCAGCGTAGTCGACAGGGTGGTGAACACTGAAGCTTTCTTT
CASSVVDRVVNTEAFF
>TRBD1|TRBV4-3|TRBJ2-1
TGCGCCAGCAGCCAAACCACGGGACAGGCTTGGAATGAGCAGTTCTTC
CASSQTTGQAWNEQFF
>TRBD1|TRBV7-3|TRBJ2-2
TGTGCCAGCAGCTTCGACCGGGACAGGGGGCCCGGGGAGCTGTTTTTT
CASSFDRDRGPGELFF
>TRBD1|TRBV7-2|TRBJ1-3
TGTGCCAGCAGCTTGACAGGGGGTATCTCTGGAAACACCATATATTTT
CASSLTGGISGNTIYF
>.|TRBV19|TRBJ1-2
TGTGCCAGTAGTACCACAGGGGGCTACACCTTC
CASSTTGGYTF
>.|TRBV2|TRBJ2-7
TGTGCCAGCAGGGAGGGGTACTACGAGCAGTACTTC
CASREGYYEQYF
>TRBD1|TRBV15|TRBJ2-7
TGTGCCACCAGCAAAGCCGGGACAGGGGTTTACGAGCAGTACTTC
CATSKAGTGVYEQYF